The rows below give T cell receptor beta chains drawn from one sample of a study of vaccination and CD4 T cells after COVID-19. MiXCR, applied by TCRdb to the PCR reads, yields one record per CDR3 protein. The sample has 20,000 to 25,000 distinct CDR3 sequences, 51% seen once. The starting material was CD4+ T cells from blood, obtained before SARS-CoV-2 vaccination. The source of these receptors is a human donor who had recovered from COVID-19. The CDR3 runs from the conserved cysteine through the conserved F or W. Fields, in order: clone size, J gene, D gene, V gene, CDR3 DNA, CDR3 protein. D genes are given only for firm matches. Size is omitted from some rows. Given values are once, few, many or a class for expanded clones.

abundance: few
j_gene: TRBJ2-3
d_gene: -
v_gene: TRBV28
CDR3nt: TGTGCCAGCAGTTTACGAGAACTAGCAGGGCCAGATACGCAGTATTTT
CDR3aa: CASSLRELAGPDTQYF

abundance: -
j_gene: TRBJ2-5
d_gene: -
v_gene: TRBV7-2
CDR3nt: TGTGCCAGCAGCTTAGAGAAGGGGGTCTTCTTGAAGACCCAGTACTTC
CDR3aa: CASSLEKGVFLKTQYF

abundance: -
j_gene: TRBJ1-3
d_gene: -
v_gene: TRBV9
CDR3nt: TGTGCCAGCAGCGTAGGGGAGGGATCAACTGGAAACACCATATATTTT
CDR3aa: CASSVGEGSTGNTIYF

abundance: -
j_gene: TRBJ2-5
d_gene: -
v_gene: TRBV10-3
CDR3nt: TGTGCCATCGGGGACTTCCAAGAGACCCAGTACTTC
CDR3aa: CAIGDFQETQYF

abundance: few
j_gene: TRBJ2-7
d_gene: -
v_gene: TRBV28
CDR3nt: TGTGCCAGCAGTTCGAAACCGGGAGCCAGCTCCTACGAGCAGTACTTC
CDR3aa: CASSSKPGASSYEQYF

abundance: -
j_gene: TRBJ2-7
d_gene: -
v_gene: TRBV20-1
CDR3nt: TGCAGTGCTGCGAGTTTGTCTAGCTACGAGCAGTACTTC
CDR3aa: CSAASLSSYEQYF

abundance: few
j_gene: TRBJ1-2
d_gene: -
v_gene: TRBV2
CDR3nt: TGTGCCAGCAGCCCCGGGGAAGCTAACTATGGCTACACCTTC
CDR3aa: CASSPGEANYGYTF

abundance: -
j_gene: TRBJ2-7
d_gene: TRBD2
v_gene: TRBV5-1
CDR3nt: TGCGCCAGCAGCTTGGAGCGGGAGACCTACGAGCAGTACTTC
CDR3aa: CASSLERETYEQYF

abundance: -
j_gene: TRBJ2-7
d_gene: TRBD2
v_gene: TRBV4-2
CDR3nt: TGTGCCAGCAGCCAAGAGGGTCTAGCGGGAGCTTCCGAGCAGTACTTC
CDR3aa: CASSQEGLAGASEQYF

abundance: -
j_gene: TRBJ2-1
d_gene: TRBD2
v_gene: TRBV24-1
CDR3nt: TGTGCCACCAGTGATCGGACTAGTCCCAATGAGCAGTTCTTC
CDR3aa: CATSDRTSPNEQFF

abundance: -
j_gene: TRBJ1-1
d_gene: -
v_gene: TRBV20-1
CDR3nt: TGCAGTGTACAGGGATCACCCGGAAGGATCGCTTTCTTT
CDR3aa: CSVQGSPGRIAFF

abundance: -
j_gene: TRBJ2-7
d_gene: -
v_gene: TRBV2
CDR3nt: TGTGCCAGCGGTGGGGGCTACAATTACGAGCAGTACTTC
CDR3aa: CASGGGYNYEQYF

abundance: -
j_gene: TRBJ2-7
d_gene: -
v_gene: TRBV6-1
CDR3nt: TGTGCCAGCAGAGCACAGGGATACGAGCAGTACTTC
CDR3aa: CASRAQGYEQYF

abundance: few
j_gene: TRBJ1-5
d_gene: -
v_gene: TRBV19
CDR3nt: TGTGCCAGTAGTCCCCCGTTAAGCAATCAGCCCCAGCATTTT
CDR3aa: CASSPPLSNQPQHF

abundance: -
j_gene: TRBJ2-2
d_gene: TRBD1
v_gene: TRBV19
CDR3nt: TGTGCCAGTAGTAAACCGGGACAGGGCGTCACCGGGGAGCTGTTTTTT
CDR3aa: CASSKPGQGVTGELFF

abundance: -
j_gene: TRBJ1-5
d_gene: -
v_gene: TRBV19
CDR3nt: TGTGCCAGTAGCTACTCCGGACGCTACAATCAGCCCCAGCATTTT
CDR3aa: CASSYSGRYNQPQHF

abundance: -
j_gene: TRBJ2-7
d_gene: TRBD2
v_gene: TRBV20-1
CDR3nt: TGCAGTGCGATCCTCGGGGGGAGGGACTACGAGCAGTACTTC
CDR3aa: CSAILGGRDYEQYF

abundance: -
j_gene: TRBJ1-2
d_gene: -
v_gene: TRBV21-1
CDR3nt: TGTGCCAGCAGCAAAGGGGAGTATGGCTACACCTTC
CDR3aa: CASSKGEYGYTF

abundance: -
j_gene: TRBJ1-1
d_gene: TRBD1
v_gene: TRBV5-1
CDR3nt: TGCGCCAGCAGCTTGGGGAGGGGGCGCGAGGACACTGAAGCTTTCTTT
CDR3aa: CASSLGRGREDTEAFF

abundance: medium-sized
j_gene: TRBJ1-2
d_gene: TRBD1
v_gene: TRBV27
CDR3nt: TGTGCCAGCAGGACGGGACAGGGTGGTGATGGCTACACCTTC
CDR3aa: CASRTGQGGDGYTF

abundance: once
j_gene: TRBJ2-5
d_gene: -
v_gene: TRBV24-1
CDR3nt: TGTGCCACCAGTGATTCAGGCGAGACCCAGTACTTC
CDR3aa: CATSDSGETQYF

abundance: -
j_gene: TRBJ2-1
d_gene: -
v_gene: TRBV20-1
CDR3nt: TGCAGTGCCTGGCAGGTATTGGAGTTCTTC
CDR3aa: CSAWQVLEFF

abundance: -
j_gene: TRBJ1-5
d_gene: -
v_gene: TRBV7-2
CDR3nt: TGTGCCAGCAGCTTAGGGACGGCCCAGGGGCAGCCCCAGCATTTT
CDR3aa: CASSLGTAQGQPQHF

abundance: few
j_gene: TRBJ2-2
d_gene: TRBD1
v_gene: TRBV20-1
CDR3nt: TGCAGTGCTAGAGCTGTCCGGGACAGCCAAAACACCGGGGAGCTGTTTTTT
CDR3aa: CSARAVRDSQNTGELFF

abundance: -
j_gene: TRBJ2-7
d_gene: TRBD2
v_gene: TRBV28
CDR3nt: TGTGCCAGCAACCACGCCGGGACTAGCGGGAGAGTCTCCGAGCAGTACTTC
CDR3aa: CASNHAGTSGRVSEQYF

abundance: few
j_gene: TRBJ2-5
d_gene: -
v_gene: TRBV19
CDR3nt: TGTGCCAGTACTACCGGGGAGACCCAGTACTTC
CDR3aa: CASTTGETQYF

abundance: -
j_gene: TRBJ2-5
d_gene: -
v_gene: TRBV20-1
CDR3nt: TGCATGCCAGGGGAGGGCCAAGAGACCCAGTACTTC
CDR3aa: CMPGEGQETQYF

abundance: -
j_gene: TRBJ2-3
d_gene: -
v_gene: TRBV7-3
CDR3nt: TGTGCCAGCAGCCCACTACCCTCCACAGATACGCAGTATTTT
CDR3aa: CASSPLPSTDTQYF

abundance: few
j_gene: TRBJ1-1
d_gene: TRBD1
v_gene: TRBV6-1
CDR3nt: TGTGCCAGCAGGGCCGGGACAGGGACCACTGAAGCTTTCTTT
CDR3aa: CASRAGTGTTEAFF

abundance: -
j_gene: TRBJ2-4
d_gene: -
v_gene: TRBV28
CDR3nt: TGTGCCAGCAGTTGGAGGGTGGCCAAAAACATTCAGTACTTC
CDR3aa: CASSWRVAKNIQYF

abundance: -
j_gene: TRBJ1-5
d_gene: -
v_gene: TRBV28
CDR3nt: TGTGCCAGCAGTCCCCCCGTTGGGGGAGGCAATCAGCCCCAGCATTTT
CDR3aa: CASSPPVGGGNQPQHF

abundance: -
j_gene: TRBJ2-5
d_gene: TRBD1
v_gene: TRBV5-1
CDR3nt: TGCGCCAGCAGCTTGGCGAGGACAGGGGGCCAAGAGACCCAGTACTTC
CDR3aa: CASSLARTGGQETQYF

abundance: few
j_gene: TRBJ1-5
d_gene: -
v_gene: TRBV6-1
CDR3nt: TGTGCCAGCAGTGAACCGGCAGGGTCTCAGCAGCCCCAGCATTTT
CDR3aa: CASSEPAGSQQPQHF

abundance: -
j_gene: TRBJ2-1
d_gene: -
v_gene: TRBV20-1
CDR3nt: TGCAGTGCTATGGGGCTAATCCTGAATGAGCAGTTCTTC
CDR3aa: CSAMGLILNEQFF

abundance: -
j_gene: TRBJ2-3
d_gene: -
v_gene: TRBV7-9
CDR3nt: TGTGCCAGCAGCCTCGCTAGCACAGATACGCAGTATTTT
CDR3aa: CASSLASTDTQYF

abundance: -
j_gene: TRBJ2-3
d_gene: -
v_gene: TRBV11-2
CDR3nt: TGTGCCAGCAGCACGAGAGGGGACTCCTACACAGATACGCAGTATTTT
CDR3aa: CASSTRGDSYTDTQYF

abundance: -
j_gene: TRBJ1-2
d_gene: TRBD1
v_gene: TRBV6-5
CDR3nt: TGTGCCAGCAGTTCGACAGGGGGACATAACTATGGCTACACCTTC
CDR3aa: CASSSTGGHNYGYTF

abundance: -
j_gene: TRBJ1-2
d_gene: -
v_gene: TRBV7-9
CDR3nt: TGTGCCAGCAGCTCGAGACAGGATTTCTATGGCTACACCTTC
CDR3aa: CASSSRQDFYGYTF

abundance: -
j_gene: TRBJ2-3
d_gene: -
v_gene: TRBV4-3
CDR3nt: TGCGCCAGCAGCCAAGATCCCCCCCCCGCGGGTACAGATACGCAGTATTTT
CDR3aa: CASSQDPPPAGTDTQYF

abundance: once
j_gene: TRBJ2-7
d_gene: -
v_gene: TRBV14
CDR3nt: TGTGCCAGCAGCCGTCTCAGGCTTGAGGGAGAGCAGTACTTC
CDR3aa: CASSRLRLEGEQYF

abundance: few
j_gene: TRBJ2-3
d_gene: TRBD1
v_gene: TRBV28
CDR3nt: TGTGCCAGCAGTCCGACAGGGTATTGGACAGATACGCAGTATTTT
CDR3aa: CASSPTGYWTDTQYF

abundance: few
j_gene: TRBJ1-2
d_gene: -
v_gene: TRBV7-8
CDR3nt: TGTGCCAGCAGCTTAGATTGGAGAAATGGCTACACCTTC
CDR3aa: CASSLDWRNGYTF

abundance: -
j_gene: TRBJ1-5
d_gene: TRBD1
v_gene: TRBV6-1
CDR3nt: TGTGCCAGCAGTGAAGGGGGACAGGGGGCGGATCCCCAGCATTTT
CDR3aa: CASSEGGQGADPQHF

abundance: once
j_gene: TRBJ2-1
d_gene: -
v_gene: TRBV2
CDR3nt: TGTGCCAGCAGTGAAACTAGTGACAATGAGCAGTTCTTC
CDR3aa: CASSETSDNEQFF

abundance: few
j_gene: TRBJ2-3
d_gene: TRBD2
v_gene: TRBV7-6
CDR3nt: TGTGCTAGCAGCTTGGGGCGGGAGTCTAAACAGTATTTT
CDR3aa: CASSLGRESKQYF

abundance: few
j_gene: TRBJ2-3
d_gene: -
v_gene: TRBV7-6
CDR3nt: TGTGCCAGCAGCCCTGAGGGGGGGCTTAGCACAGATACGCAGTATTTT
CDR3aa: CASSPEGGLSTDTQYF

abundance: -
j_gene: TRBJ2-1
d_gene: -
v_gene: TRBV21-1
CDR3nt: TGTGCCAGCACAAGGAGGGTAGCGGGAGTAGGACTAGCGTTCTTC
CDR3aa: CASTRRVAGVGLAFF

abundance: few
j_gene: TRBJ2-3
d_gene: -
v_gene: TRBV24-1
CDR3nt: TGTGCCACCAGTGATTTCTCGGGGGGCAATTCGGATACGCAGTATTTT
CDR3aa: CATSDFSGGNSDTQYF

abundance: -
j_gene: TRBJ1-1
d_gene: TRBD1
v_gene: TRBV2
CDR3nt: TGTGCCAGCAGTGCTACAGGGGGCGATGAAGCTTTCTTT
CDR3aa: CASSATGGDEAFF

abundance: -
j_gene: TRBJ2-1
d_gene: TRBD2
v_gene: TRBV7-6
CDR3nt: TGTGCCAGCAGCTCCCCATTTAGCGGGAGATCGTCCTACAATGAGCAGTTCTTC
CDR3aa: CASSSPFSGRSSYNEQFF

abundance: few
j_gene: TRBJ2-5
d_gene: TRBD2
v_gene: TRBV7-2
CDR3nt: TGTGCCAGCAGCTTAGCGGGAGGGCAGACCCAGTACTTC
CDR3aa: CASSLAGGQTQYF

abundance: -
j_gene: TRBJ2-3
d_gene: -
v_gene: TRBV20-1
CDR3nt: TGCAGTGCTAGAGTTGAGGGAACAGATACGCAGTATTTT
CDR3aa: CSARVEGTDTQYF

abundance: -
j_gene: TRBJ1-4
d_gene: -
v_gene: TRBV29-1
CDR3nt: TGCAGCGTGGAGTCGGGGCACGAAAAACTGTTTTTT
CDR3aa: CSVESGHEKLFF

abundance: few
j_gene: TRBJ2-2
d_gene: TRBD1
v_gene: TRBV10-3
CDR3nt: TGTGCCATCAGCCGACAGGGGCAGAACACCGGGGAGCTGTTTTTT
CDR3aa: CAISRQGQNTGELFF

abundance: -
j_gene: TRBJ2-5
d_gene: -
v_gene: TRBV20-1
CDR3nt: TGCAGTGCTGAAGAGACCCAGTACTTC
CDR3aa: CSAEETQYF

abundance: few
j_gene: TRBJ1-2
d_gene: TRBD1
v_gene: TRBV7-3
CDR3nt: TGTGCCAGCAGCCTCCCACAGGGGCCTCTCTGTGGCTACACCTTC
CDR3aa: CASSLPQGPLCGYTF

abundance: once
j_gene: TRBJ2-3
d_gene: -
v_gene: TRBV19
CDR3nt: TGTGCCAGTAGCACCTCGGGGGGCCGGACAGATACGCAGTATTTT
CDR3aa: CASSTSGGRTDTQYF

abundance: -
j_gene: TRBJ2-3
d_gene: TRBD2
v_gene: TRBV20-1
CDR3nt: TGCAGTGCTAGGGCTAGCGGAGTCACAGATACGCAGTATTTT
CDR3aa: CSARASGVTDTQYF

abundance: -
j_gene: TRBJ1-2
d_gene: -
v_gene: TRBV11-2
CDR3nt: TGTGCCAGCAGCCCCATCAAGGGGCGATATGGCTACACCTTC
CDR3aa: CASSPIKGRYGYTF